This T cell receptor beta chain derives from a study of CD8+CD57+ T cells in acquired aplastic anemia. Looking at the study overall: Sorted CD4+ and CD8+ cells gave an average of 3.2 ug of DNA.

Study conclusions and caveats: About 29 shared CD8+ CDR3s appeared highly expressed within patients' immunodominant clones.

Genomic DNA, serving as template, underwent TCR beta VDJ and CDR3 profiling. TCRdb ran MiXCR on the reads and lists one entry per CDR3 protein. The sample holds some 410,000 distinct CDR3 sequences, under 80% seen once. In regard to this clonotype: What it recognizes is unknown. The junction departs from the called germline gene at one end, perhaps through a read error.

The source is a human donor in good health, serving as a control. The sequencing input was sorted CD4+, CD8+, or CD8+CD57+ T cells (not recorded which) from PBMCs.

The CDR3 DNA reads as TGTGCCAGCAGCGTGTCGGAGGGCGTCTACGAGCAGCACTTC. It specifies CASSVSEGVYEQHF. The chain recombines TRBV7-2 with TRBJ2-7, with D tentatively TRBD2 (6 bases). CDR1 and CDR2 from the germline V gene are SGHTA and FQGNSA. CDR3 length: 14 residues. The full variable domain, with the rest looked up from reference TRBV7-2 and TRBJ2-7, is GAGVSQSPSNKVTEKGKDVELRCDPISGHTALYWYRQSLGQGLEFLIYFQGNSAPDKSGLPSDRFSAERTGGSVSTLTIQRTQQEDSAVYLCASSVSEGVYEQHFGPGTRLTVT.